This entry features one T cell receptor (beta chain) sequence. What it recognizes is unknown. This record comes from a study of cytotoxic CD8 clonotypes in ibrutinib-treated CLL. Notes on the study in general: There were differences in sampling times between sustained-remission and progressing patients. Upon ibrutinib response clonality rose, and upon progression it fell back toward baseline.

Germline lookup yields CDR1 SGHVS and CDR2 FQNEAQ. V lost 5 bases and J lost 4, with 23 bases in between. The length of the CDR3 is 17 residues. The planned depth of sequencing spanned 1 in 200,000 to 1 in 1 million T cells. Sequencing was performed with immunoSEQ multiplex PCR; in TCRdb, only in-frame clones are kept and a portion is missing. The sample yields around 130,000 clones, approximately 81% seen once. The rearrangement links TRBV7-8 to TRBJ1-1, with D possibly matching TRBD1 (5 bases). The specimen was PBMCs, collected after 24 months of ibrutinib treatment. This clonotype originated in a human donor with chronic lymphocytic leukemia. CDR3 DNA: TGTGCCAGCAGCAGAAATACAGGTTTCAACTGGGGCACTGAAGCTTTCTTT. It is translated as CASSRNTGFNWGTEAFF.